Each of the 24 T cell receptor beta chains below was sequenced from the same sample in a study of blood T cell repertoires in COVID-19. Generated by immunoSEQ multiplex PCR, the TCRdb table keeps only in-frame clones and is missing some. This table has 100,000 to 150,000 clones, over 65% appearing once. The sequencing sample was made of peripheral blood. Source of these receptors: a man aged 65 to 79 with acute or convalescent COVID-19.

This chain uses TRBV5-1 with TRBJ1-2, with TRBD1 identical over 8 bases. V gave up 4 bases and J gave up 5 bases; unmatched junction bases: 19. There are 18 residues in the CDR3. In germline, CDR1 is SGHRS, CDR2 YFSETQ. The CDR3: CASSPLVGTGQGGYGYTF. Written as DNA, the CDR3 is TGCGCCAGCAGCCCCTTAGTTGGTACTGGACAGGGTGGGTATGGCTACACCTTC.

The chain carries TRBV5-6 and TRBJ1-2; D remains unclear. This CDR3 has 15 amino acids. Germline assignment: CDR1 SGHDT and CDR2 YYEEEE. V lost 1 base, J lost 0 bases, and 10 bases lay in between. DNA of the CDR3: TGTGCCAGCAGCTTGTTTCACACCACTAACTATGGCTACACCTTC. Protein sequence: CASSLFHTTNYGYTF.

This sequence joins TRBV14 and TRBJ2-7; TRBD1 matches at 8 bases. From germline, CDR1 is SGHDN and CDR2 FVKESK. V gave up 5 bases and J gave up 5 bases; unmatched junction bases: 5. The CDR3 runs to 13 residues. This chain's CDR3 is CASSRTGSHEQYF. CDR3 DNA sequence: TGTGCCAGCAGCAGGACAGGGTCCCACGAGCAGTACTTC.

CDR3 nucleotide sequence: TGTGCCAGCAGCCAAGACAGGGAAGAGACCCAGTACTTC. It yields the protein CASSQDREETQYF. The chain carries TRBV7-2 and TRBJ2-5, with 7 bases aligning to TRBD1. Losses at the gene ends were 5 bases for V and 3 bases for J; bases not matched to a gene: 3. The CDR3 is made up of 13 amino acids. CDR1 and CDR2 (germline): SGHTA, FQGNSA.

The chain employs TRBV7-2 and TRBJ2-2, with a tentative D call TRBD2 (5 bases). CDR1 is SGHTA and CDR2 is FQGNSA in the germline V gene. V shed 5 bases and J shed 3 bases, with 10 bases lying between them. The CDR3 contains 14 residues. The CDR3 region is CASSPTRDTGELFF. The CDR3, as DNA: TGTGCCAGCAGCCCTACTAGAGACACCGGGGAGCTGTTTTTT.

The chain is built from TRBV2 and TRBJ2-3, with 10 nucleotides matching TRBD1. CDR1 and CDR2 (germline): SNHLY, FYNNEI. There are 14 residues in the CDR3. V was pared by 6 bases and J by 4 bases, with 4 bases of the junction left unmatched. The CDR3 region is CASRSGTGADTQYF. Written as DNA, the CDR3 is TGTGCCAGCAGATCCGGGACAGGGGCAGATACGCAGTATTTT. The full variable domain, its missing parts supplied by reference TRBV2 and TRBJ2-3, is EPEVTQTPSHQVTQMGQEVILRCVPISNHLYFYWYRQILGQKVEFLVSFYNNEISEKSEIFDDQFSVERPDGSNFTLKIRSTKLEDSAMYFCASRSGTGADTQYFGPGTRLTVL.

This clone was seen just once. The V and J genes are TRBV30 and TRBJ2-1; no reliable D call. Germline V lookup: CDR1 GTSNPN, CDR2 SVGIG (reference sequence). V was pared by 3 bases and J by 7 bases, with 16 bases between. CDR3 length equals 14 residues. Here the CDR3 DNA reads TGTGCCTGGAGCCCGACGCGGTCCGGGAATGAGCAGTTCTTC. It yields the protein CAWSPTRSGNEQFF.

The table lists this clone with a few counts. The J gene is TRBJ1-5, the V gene TRBV10-1, with D possibly matching TRBD1 (5 bases). The CDR3 has 13 residues. CDR1 is WNHNN, CDR2 SYGVQD, per germline (reference sequence). V gave up 6 bases and J gave up 1 base, with 7 bases separating them. The CDR3 sequence: CASSGGSNQPQHF. CDR3 coding DNA: TGCGCCAGCAGCGGGGGGAGCAATCAGCCCCAGCATTTT.

V gene TRBV28 combines with J gene TRBJ2-1; D gene unclear. The CDR3 length is 14 residues. Germline V gene lookup returns CDR1 MDHEN and CDR2 SYDVKM. Trimming cost V 4 bases and J 8 bases, with 15 bases left between them. CDR3 DNA: TGTGCCAGCAGTTCTACCGCAACTGTGGATGAGCAGTTCTTC. Encoded protein: CASSSTATVDEQFF.

V gene TRBV5-4 combines with J gene TRBJ2-5, with D tentatively TRBD1 (6 bases). In germline, CDR1 is SGHNT, CDR2 YYREEE (reference sequence). CDR3 size: 14 residues. Trimming removed 4 bases from V and 0 bases from J, with 10 bases in between. CDR3 amino acids: CASSGGSYQETQYF. The CDR3 region has the DNA TGTGCCAGCAGCGGGGGCTCGTACCAAGAGACCCAGTACTTC.

The rearrangement joins TRBV27 to TRBJ1-1; D gene uncertain. CDR1 and CDR2 (germline): MNHEY, SMNVEV (reference sequence). V lost 6 bases and J 2 bases, leaving 10 bases between the germline ends. This CDR3 is 13 amino acids long. CDR3 coding DNA: TGTGCCAGCAGAGAATTACAAAACACTGAAGCTTTCTTT. Translation: CASRELQNTEAFF.

Here the CDR3 DNA reads TGTGCCAGCAGTCCGCTTCAGGGTTTTAAAGCTTTCTTT. It encodes CASSPLQGFKAFF. The chain is built from TRBV27 and TRBJ1-1, with D possibly TRBD1 on 5 matching bases. Germline CDR1 is MNHEY and CDR2 is SMNVEV (reference sequence). This CDR3 has 13 residues. The V and J ends lost 5 bases and 9 bases respectively, with 16 bases between them.

This clone was recorded once. This chain uses TRBV7-3 with TRBJ2-3; 9 bases map to TRBD1. J gave up 3 bases and V 0 bases, and 4 bases lay outside the gene matches. Germline CDR1 is SGHTA and CDR2 is FQGTGA. The CDR3 is made up of 16 amino acids. The CDR3 DNA follows: TGTGCCAGCAGCTTAACGGGGGGGACAGGGACAGATACGCAGTATTTT. Protein product: CASSLTGGTGTDTQYF.

V gene TRBV28 combines with J gene TRBJ1-2; possible D gene TRBD1, 5 bases. V lost 4 bases to trimming and J lost 5 bases, with 20 bases between them. The germline CDR1 and CDR2 sequences are MDHEN and SYDVKM. The CDR3 runs to 16 residues. CDR3 protein: CASSSTTRAGGYGYTF. CDR3 in DNA: TGTGCCAGCAGTTCCACAACCAGGGCCGGAGGGTATGGCTACACCTTC.

V usage is TRBV3-1 (or the pseudogene TRBV3-2) and J usage is TRBJ2-2; 7 nucleotides match TRBD1. The J segment lost 7 bases and the V segment lost 4 bases, leaving 6 bases of the junction unmatched. Germline V gives CDR1 LGHDT, CDR2 YNNKEL (reference sequence). CDR3 length: 14 amino acids. DNA of the CDR3: TGTGCCAGCAGCCGCCAACAGGGGATCGGGGAGCTGTTTTTT. This translates into CASSRQQGIGELFF.

This chain joins TRBV5-1 and TRBJ2-2, with 9 positions matching TRBD2. The CDR3 sequence is 13 residues long. V lost 4 bases, J lost 7 bases, and 2 bases stayed unmatched. Germline V lookup: CDR1 SGHRS, CDR2 YFSETQ. CDR3 coding DNA: TGCGCCAGCAGCGATAGCGGGAGCGGGGAGCTGTTTTTT. Translation: CASSDSGSGELFF.

This CDR3 is CASSEGAGEKLFF. Written as DNA, the CDR3 is TGTGCCAGCAGTGAGGGGGCGGGCGAAAAACTGTTTTTT. The chain combines TRBV2 with TRBJ1-4; TRBD1 is a possible D gene (6 bases). V was shortened by 3 bases and J by 8 bases, with 10 bases between the two germline ends. This CDR3 is 13 amino acids long. Germline-derived CDR1 and CDR2 are SNHLY and FYNNEI.

This chain links TRBV7-9 with TRBJ2-7; TRBD1 matches at 9 bases. Germline-derived CDR1 and CDR2 are SEHNR and FQNEAQ (reference sequence). V was clipped by 5 bases and J by 7 bases; unmatched bases: 6. This CDR3 comprises 13 residues. The CDR3 DNA is TGTGCCAGCAGCCCCCGGACAGGGGTTGAGCAGTACTTC. It is translated as CASSPRTGVEQYF.

The rearrangement joins TRBV19 to TRBJ1-2, with 7 bases lining up with TRBD1. Germline-derived CDR1 and CDR2 are LNHDA and SQIVND (reference sequence). This CDR3 comprises 16 residues. The ends lost 2 bases at V and 0 bases at J; junction bases unmatched: 6. CDR3 region: CASSIFGTEANYGYTF. CDR3 sequence (DNA): TGTGCCAGTAGTATATTCGGGACAGAAGCTAACTATGGCTACACCTTC.

This clone was counted between two and nine times. The chain has TRBV6-4 and TRBJ2-6; D call uncertain. V lost 6 bases and J lost 2, with 14 bases in between. CDR1 and CDR2 (germline): MRHNA, SNTAGT. The CDR3 runs to 16 residues. CDR3 in amino acids: CASRQSWLAGANVLTF. In DNA, the CDR3 is TGTGCCAGCAGGCAAAGCTGGTTAGCTGGGGCCAACGTCCTGACTTTC.

CDR3 in amino acids: CASSSRYALSTDTQYF. Written as DNA, the CDR3 is TGTGCCAGCAGTTCGCGGTACGCGCTAAGCACAGATACGCAGTATTTT. The V call is TRBV6-2 or TRBV6-3, the J call TRBJ2-3; no firm D call. CDR1 and CDR2 from the germline V gene are MNHEY and SVGEGT. V lost 4 bases, J lost 0 bases, and 14 bases lay in between. This CDR3 has 16 amino acids.

The J gene is TRBJ2-5, the V gene TRBV5-4, with 9 bases identical to TRBD2. V was clipped by 6 bases and J by 2 bases; unmatched bases: 5. Germline assignment: CDR1 SGHNT and CDR2 YYREEE (reference sequence). The CDR3 extends over 14 amino acids. The CDR3 bases are TGTGCCAGCAAAAGGGCGGGGGGGCAAGAGACCCAGTACTTC. Translated, it gives CASKRAGGQETQYF.

The chain is built from TRBV4-1 and TRBJ1-3; TRBD1 might be the D (6 bases). CDR1 MGHRA and CDR2 YSYEKL come from the germline V gene. The CDR3 is 14 residues long. Trimming pared 0 bases from V and 3 bases from J, leaving 6 bases between. CDR3 sequence: CASSQEQGGNTIYF. DNA of the CDR3: TGCGCCAGCAGCCAAGAACAGGGTGGAAACACCATATATTTT.

V and J are TRBV30 and TRBJ2-7, with a possible D match to TRBD1 (6 bases). Germline assignment: CDR1 GTSNPN and CDR2 SVGIG (reference sequence). Trimming removed 0 bases from V and 0 bases from J, with 12 bases in between. CDR3 size: 15 residues. In DNA form, the CDR3 reads TGTGCCTGGAGTGTAAGGGGGTCCGGCTCCTACGAGCAGTACTTC. It encodes CAWSVRGSGSYEQYF.